Following are 30 T cell receptor beta chains from one sample sequenced in a study of T cells after yellow fever vaccination. TCRdb redid the calling of the 5' RACE reads with MiXCR, one entry per CDR3 protein. This sample carries 240,000 or so distinct CDR3 sequences, roughly 7.2% of them seen once, and the ten largest clones take 0.65% to 0.9%. Sequenced here: CD4+ T cells sorted from PBMCs, sampled 15 days after the yellow fever booster vaccination. All receptors come from a man aged 30 to 39 who received the YFV17D yellow fever vaccine.

This clonotype has a count of ten or more. The chain couples TRBV7-2 to TRBJ1-2; TRBD1 aligns across 11 bases. Germline loops: CDR1 SGHTA, CDR2 FQGNSA. The V gene end was trimmed by 6 bases and the J gene end by 8 bases; junction bases not matched to a gene: 8. This CDR3 contains 14 residues. The CDR3 coding sequence is TGTGCCAGCAGTCCCATAAGGACAGGGGGCGGCTACACCTTC. Encoded protein: CASSPIRTGGGYTF. The entire variable domain, with the rest obtained from reference TRBV7-2 and TRBJ1-2, is as follows: GAGVSQSPSNKVTEKGKDVELRCDPISGHTALYWYRQSLGQGLEFLIYFQGNSAPDKSGLPSDRFSAERTGGSVSTLTIQRTQQEDSAVYLCASSPIRTGGGYTFGSGTRLTVV.

The chain uses TRBV14 and TRBJ1-4; tentative D call: TRBD1 (5 bases). The length of the CDR3 is 16 residues. Looked up from germline, CDR1 is SGHDN and CDR2 is FVKESK. Trimming stripped 3 bases from V and 8 bases from J, with 19 bases between. CDR3 nucleotides: TGTGCCAGCAGCCAGCGGTGGGGGACTACGGGGGAAAAACTGTTTTTT. Its protein is CASSQRWGTTGEKLFF.

The J gene is TRBJ2-2, the V gene TRBV7-3, with D maybe TRBD2 (5 bases). V was cut by 2 bases and J by 9 bases, with 19 bases left in between. Germline V gene lookup returns CDR1 SGHTA and CDR2 FQGTGA. CDR3 length: 16 residues. The CDR3 sequence is CASSLSGVRMTWELFF. Here the CDR3 DNA reads TGTGCCAGCAGCTTATCCGGGGTTAGGATGACCTGGGAGCTGTTTTTT.

Only a few counts were recorded for this clonotype. This chain's CDR3 is CASSPSSYTGELFF. As DNA, the CDR3 is TGTGCCAGCAGCCCATCGTCCTACACCGGGGAGCTGTTTTTT. The chain has TRBV11-3 and TRBJ2-2; D unresolved. The V gene lost 5 bases and the J gene lost 3 bases, with 10 bases spanning the gap. In germline, CDR1 is SGHNT, CDR2 YENEEA. CDR3 length: 14 residues. The full variable domain, in which reference TRBV11-3 and TRBJ2-2 provide the parts outside the CDR3, is EAGVVQSPRYKIIEKKQPVAFWCNPISGHNTLYWYLQNLGQGPELLIRYENEEAVDDSQLPKDRFSAERLKGVDSTLKIQPAELGDSAVYLCASSPSSYTGELFFGEGSRLTVL.

This clonotype has a handful of counts. V and J are TRBV7-3 and TRBJ2-1; D is ambiguous. Trimming took 1 base from V and 5 from J, leaving 6 bases between them. CDR3 length: 13 residues. Per germline, CDR1 SGHTA and CDR2 FQGTGA. CDR3 sequence (DNA): TGTGCCAGCAGCTTAAAAATAGACAATGAGCAGTTCTTC. Its translation is CASSLKIDNEQFF. The full variable domain, its missing parts supplied by reference TRBV7-3 and TRBJ2-1, is GAGVSQTPSNKVTEKGKYVELRCDPISGHTALYWYRQSLGQGPEFLIYFQGTGAADDSGLPNDRFFAVRPEGSVSTLKIQRTERGDSAVYLCASSLKIDNEQFFGPGTRLTVL.

This clonotype was seen many times. CDR3 protein: CASSRSRDENIQYF. CDR3 nucleotides: TGTGCCAGCTCACGCAGTAGAGATGAAAACATTCAGTACTTC. The chain has TRBV18 and TRBJ2-4; no clear D gene. Germline lookup yields CDR1 KGHSH and CDR2 LQKENI. Trimming shortened V by 4 bases and J by 5 bases, and 12 bases separated the two germline ends. The CDR3 extends over 14 amino acids.

The CDR3 loop reads CASSQAGGRDEQFF. The CDR3 region has the DNA TGTGCCAGCAGCCAGGCGGGAGGTCGGGATGAGCAGTTCTTC. The chain couples TRBV14 to TRBJ2-1; TRBD2 matches 8 bases. The CDR3 length is 14 residues. From germline, CDR1 is SGHDN and CDR2 FVKESK. V shed 3 bases, J shed 8 bases, and the junction held 6 bases outside the gene matches.

This clonotype was observed a handful of times. This chain links TRBV7-2 with TRBJ2-3, with no clear D. Germline lookup yields CDR1 SGHTA and CDR2 FQGNSA. The CDR3 has 14 amino acids. Trimming took 1 base from V and 2 from J, leaving 7 bases between them. CDR3 region: CASSLVDYTDTQYF. CDR3 DNA: TGTGCCAGCAGCTTAGTGGATTACACAGATACGCAGTATTTT. Supplemented by reference TRBV7-2 and TRBJ2-3, the full variable domain reads GAGVSQSPSNKVTEKGKDVELRCDPISGHTALYWYRQSLGQGLEFLIYFQGNSAPDKSGLPSDRFSAERTGGSVSTLTIQRTQQEDSAVYLCASSLVDYTDTQYFGPGTRLTVL.

This clonotype was found a few times. The V gene is TRBV6-2 or TRBV6-3, the J gene TRBJ2-3; no definite D call. Germline V gene lookup returns CDR1 MNHEY and CDR2 SVGEGT. This CDR3 is 12 amino acids long. Trimming took off 2 bases at V and 5 bases at J, with 5 bases between the two ends. As DNA, the CDR3 is TGTGCCAGCAGTTACGTGGGAGATACGCAGTATTTT. Translation: CASSYVGDTQYF.

The gene calls are TRBV7-2 and TRBJ2-2; TRBD2 agrees at 10 bases. The V segment lost 4 bases and the J segment 5 bases; nucleotides outside the gene matches: 7. Germline CDR1 SGHTA, CDR2 FQGNSA. The CDR3 runs to 16 residues. The CDR3, as DNA: TGTGCCAGCAGCTACCTAGCGGGAGTCAGAACCGGGGAGCTGTTTTTT. It yields the protein CASSYLAGVRTGELFF. The whole variable domain, filled in from reference TRBV7-2 and TRBJ2-2, reads GAGVSQSPSNKVTEKGKDVELRCDPISGHTALYWYRQSLGQGLEFLIYFQGNSAPDKSGLPSDRFSAERTGGSVSTLTIQRTQQEDSAVYLCASSYLAGVRTGELFFGEGSRLTVL.

At least ten counts were recorded for this clonotype. The chain has TRBV7-2 and TRBJ2-3; TRBD2 agrees at 8 bases. J lost 2 bases, V lost 9 bases, and 4 bases had no gene match. Germline-derived CDR1 and CDR2 are SGHTA and FQGNSA. CDR3 length: 13 residues. CDR3 DNA: TGTGCCAGTAATAGCGGGATCACAGATACGCAGTATTTT. It yields the protein CASNSGITDTQYF.

The rearrangement links TRBV10-3 to TRBJ1-5; D is possibly TRBD1 (6 bases). Germline V gene lookup returns CDR1 ENHRY and CDR2 SYGVKD. This CDR3 comprises 12 residues. The V and J ends lost 8 bases and 2 bases respectively, with 7 bases between them. The CDR3 DNA reads as TGTGCCATCCCAGGGGGCAATCAGCCCCAGCATTTT. Encoded protein: CAIPGGNQPQHF.

This clonotype came up a few times. V and J are TRBV25-1 and TRBJ1-2, with D possibly matching TRBD1 (5 bases). Trimming took off 7 bases at V and 7 bases at J, with 16 bases between the two ends. The CDR3 extends over 13 amino acids. Germline V gene lookup returns CDR1 MGHDK and CDR2 SYGVNS. In DNA form, the CDR3 reads TGTGCCAGCAACGCCGGGACGGTTGCTGGCTACACCTTC. Its protein is CASNAGTVAGYTF.

This clonotype was recorded a few times. V and J are TRBV4-1 and TRBJ1-1; 11 bases line up with TRBD1. Germline V gene data show CDR1 as MGHRA and CDR2 as YSYEKL. The junction had 10 bases not matched to a gene; V was cut back by 3 bases and J by 10 bases. This CDR3 is built from 15 residues. Here the CDR3 reads CASSQGTGQGARAFF. The CDR3 nucleotides are TGCGCCAGCAGCCAGGGAACTGGACAGGGGGCGCGAGCTTTCTTT.

The chain employs TRBV12-3 or TRBV12-4 and TRBJ2-2, with 7 bases that match TRBD1. CDR3 size: 13 residues. V was pared by 7 bases and J by 6 bases, with 5 bases of the junction left unmatched. The CDR3 DNA reads as TGTGCCAGCACCCCGACAGGGCCCGGGGAGCTGTTTTTT. Amino acid sequence: CASTPTGPGELFF.

A few counts support this clonotype. V is TRBV20-1 and J is TRBJ2-6, with D perhaps matching TRBD1 (5 bases). V shed 5 bases and J shed 0 bases, with 8 bases lying between them. Looked up from germline, CDR1 is DFQATT and CDR2 is SNEGSKA (reference sequence). The CDR3 runs 14 residues. CDR3 in amino acids: CSALTDSGANVLTF. The DNA for the CDR3 is TGCAGTGCTCTGACAGACTCTGGGGCCAACGTCCTGACTTTC.

V and J are TRBV6-2 or TRBV6-3 and TRBJ2-2, with a tentative D call TRBD1 (5 bases). V was clipped by 6 bases and J by 6 bases, with 8 bases between them. Germline-derived CDR1 and CDR2 are MNHEY and SVGEGT. CDR3 length: 12 amino acids. The CDR3 is CASRQGSGELFF. The DNA for the CDR3 is TGTGCCAGCAGGCAGGGTTCCGGGGAGCTGTTTTTT.

This clonotype is a singleton in its sample. V usage is TRBV7-2 and J usage is TRBJ1-3; no clear D. Between the trimmed V and J ends, which lost 10 bases and 3 bases, there was a span of 13 bases. From germline, CDR1 is SGHTA and CDR2 FQGNSA. The CDR3 has 13 residues. The CDR3 loop reads CAMGLNSGNTIYF. In DNA, the CDR3 is TGTGCCATGGGCTTGAACAGTGGAAACACCATATATTTT. The whole variable domain, remainder taken from reference TRBV7-2 and TRBJ1-3, is GAGVSQSPSNKVTEKGKDVELRCDPISGHTALYWYRQSLGQGLEFLIYFQGNSAPDKSGLPSDRFSAERTGGSVSTLTIQRTQQEDSAVYLCAMGLNSGNTIYFGEGSWLTVV.

The V call is TRBV12-3 or TRBV12-4, the J call TRBJ1-1; D might be TRBD1 (5 bases). The CDR3 is 13 residues long. Trimming removed 4 bases from V and 3 bases from J, with 9 bases in between. The CDR3 DNA sequence: TGTGCCAGCAGTTCGGACATTTACACTGAAGCTTTCTTT. Translated: CASSSDIYTEAFF.

This clonotype was recorded many times. In DNA form, the CDR3 reads TGTGCCACTTTCCAAGGGGTTGATTCACCCCTCCACTTT. Translation: CATFQGVDSPLHF. V and J are TRBV6-6 and TRBJ1-6; possibly TRBD1 for D (5 bases). CDR1 and CDR2 (germline): MNHNY, SVGAGI (reference sequence). The CDR3 length is 13 residues. V dropped 10 bases and J dropped 8 bases, with 15 bases sitting between them.

This clonotype was recorded a few times. This rearrangement joins TRBV28 to TRBJ1-5; D is unclear. There are 16 residues in the CDR3. V lost 8 bases, J lost 0 bases, and 17 bases lay in between. Germline values: CDR1 MDHEN, CDR2 SYDVKM. This CDR3 reads CASSDGRTPSNQPQHF. CDR3 coding DNA: TGTGCCAGCTCCGACGGTAGGACCCCTAGCAATCAGCCCCAGCATTTT.

This clonotype was recorded at least ten times. The chain uses TRBV29-1 and TRBJ2-7, with 7 bases that match TRBD2. The CDR3 extends over 11 amino acids. Germline assignment: CDR1 SQVTM and CDR2 ANQGSEA. V was clipped by 4 bases and J by 5 bases; unmatched bases: 2. The CDR3 DNA reads as TGCAGCGTTGCGCTAGCGGACGAGCAGTACTTC. Protein sequence: CSVALADEQYF.

The V gene is TRBV6-2 or TRBV6-3, the J gene TRBJ1-5, with a tentative D call TRBD1 (6 bases). The CDR3 contains 13 residues. In germline, CDR1 is MNHEY, CDR2 SVGEGT. V lost 11 bases, J lost 5 bases, and 16 bases lay in between. In DNA, the CDR3 is TGTGCCGGGGGGCCGGGAATCGATCAGCCCCAGCATTTT. This sequence encodes CAGGPGIDQPQHF.

V usage is TRBV4-1 and J usage is TRBJ2-1; tentatively, D is TRBD2 (6 bases). This CDR3 comprises 14 residues. With 1 base removed from V and 9 bases from J, the gap between germline ends came to 13 bases. Germline V gives CDR1 MGHRA, CDR2 YSYEKL. The DNA for the CDR3 is TGCGCCAGCAGCCAAGTACTAGACGGGGGTGAGCAGTTCTTC. Translating gives CASSQVLDGGEQFF.

The genes are TRBV2 and TRBJ1-1, with TRBD1 matching 7 bases. The CDR3 is made up of 14 amino acids. Trimming took 3 bases from V and 3 from J; bases not matched to a gene: 4. CDR1 is SNHLY, CDR2 FYNNEI, per germline. The CDR3 DNA reads TGTGCCAGCAGTGAGGACAGGTTTCACACTGAAGCTTTCTTT. The encoded protein is CASSEDRFHTEAFF.

This clonotype has only a few counts. The chain has TRBV6-1 and TRBJ2-7; a weak D match, TRBD2 (6 bases). The CDR3 has 14 amino acids. CDR1 and CDR2 (germline): MNHNS, SASEGT. V lost 6 bases and J 2 bases, leaving 14 bases between the germline ends. The CDR3 bases are TGTGCCAGCAGGTCGGAGGGGCTTACCTACGAGCAGTACTTC. As protein: CASRSEGLTYEQYF.

This clonotype was seen at least ten times. This sequence joins TRBV7-2 and TRBJ2-1, with 8 bases matching TRBD2. V shed 7 bases, J shed 3 bases, and the junction held 8 bases outside the gene matches. There are 15 residues in the CDR3. Germline V gives CDR1 SGHTA, CDR2 FQGNSA. Written as DNA, the CDR3 is TGTGCCAGCACCCTTAGCGGGACAAACTACAATGAGCAGTTCTTC. This codes for CASTLSGTNYNEQFF.

This clonotype was recorded at least ten times. The chain recombines TRBV10-3 with TRBJ2-2; either TRBD1 or TRBD2 may fit D (5 bases each). CDR1 and CDR2 from the germline V gene are ENHRY and SYGVKD. There are 14 residues in the CDR3. V lost 6 bases, J lost 5 bases, and 13 bases lay in between. As DNA, the CDR3 is TGTGCCATCAGCGAGAGGGGAGCAACCGGGGAGCTGTTTTTT. Amino acid sequence: CAISERGATGELFF.

This chain links TRBV20-1 with TRBJ2-7; D gene ambiguous. V lost 2 bases, J lost 6 bases, and 20 bases lay in between. The germline CDR1 and CDR2 sequences are DFQATT and SNEGSKA (reference sequence). The CDR3 sequence is 15 residues long. This CDR3 reads CSARKGSGTDSEQYF. The CDR3 coding sequence is TGCAGTGCTAGAAAGGGTTCGGGCACCGATTCCGAGCAGTACTTC.

This clonotype was detected many times. J is TRBJ2-7 and V is TRBV20-1; 9 bases are a match to TRBD2. The CDR3 sequence is 14 residues long. J was trimmed by 3 bases and V by 1 base; bases with no gene match: 4. Germline V CDR1 and CDR2: DFQATT, SNEGSKA (reference sequence). CDR3 nucleotides: TGCAGTGCTAGAGCTAGCGGGACGAGCTACGAGCAGTACTTC. Its protein is CSARASGTSYEQYF.